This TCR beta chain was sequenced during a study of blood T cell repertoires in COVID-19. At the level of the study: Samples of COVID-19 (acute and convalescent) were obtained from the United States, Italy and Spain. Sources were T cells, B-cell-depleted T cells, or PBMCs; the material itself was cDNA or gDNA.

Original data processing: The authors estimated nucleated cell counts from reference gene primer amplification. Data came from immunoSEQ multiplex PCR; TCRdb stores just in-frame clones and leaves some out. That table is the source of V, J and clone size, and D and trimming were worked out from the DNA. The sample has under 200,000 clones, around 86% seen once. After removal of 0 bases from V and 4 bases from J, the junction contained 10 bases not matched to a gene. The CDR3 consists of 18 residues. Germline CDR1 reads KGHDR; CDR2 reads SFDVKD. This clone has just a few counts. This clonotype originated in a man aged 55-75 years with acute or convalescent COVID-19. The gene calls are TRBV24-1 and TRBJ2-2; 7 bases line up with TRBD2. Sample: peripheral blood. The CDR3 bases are TGTGCCACCAGTGATTTGCTAGCGGACGGGCGGATCACCGGGGAGCTGTTTTTT. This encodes CATSDLLADGRITGELFF.